The 30 T cell receptor beta chains presented below share a single source sample, sequenced in a study of T cells in Graves' hyperthyroidism and ophthalmopathy. From RNA transcripts, TCR beta CDR3 regions were amplified. The study used the HTBI primer set for a first-round RT-PCR of the TCR CDR3. TCRdb re-called the multiplex PCR reads with MiXCR, one entry per CDR3 protein. The sample lists 89,000 or so distinct CDR3 sequences, 35% to 45% occurring once. Sequenced: peripheral blood or thyroid tissue (not recorded which). The receptors were gathered from a woman in her twenties or thirties with Graves' hyperthyroidism.

The V call is TRBV7-8, the J call TRBJ1-2, with D hard to call. The CDR3 sequence is 14 residues long. Trimming cost V 3 bases and J 7 bases, with 15 bases left between them. The germline V gene has CDR1 SGHVS and CDR2 FQNEAQ. CDR3 sequence: CASSFGATLLGYTF. Here the CDR3 DNA reads TGTGCCAGCAGCTTTGGCGCAACCTTGCTTGGCTACACCTTC.

Many counts were recorded for this clonotype. This sequence joins TRBV28 and TRBJ1-2, with D unresolved. Trimming left V 6 bases short and J 4 bases short, with 18 bases between. Germline V lookup: CDR1 MDHEN, CDR2 SYDVKM. The CDR3 extends over 15 amino acids. The CDR3 is CASSPAGGLIYGYTF. DNA for the CDR3: TGTGCCAGCAGCCCAGCGGGAGGACTGATCTATGGCTACACCTTC.

This sequence joins TRBV5-1 and TRBJ1-1; 9 positions match TRBD1. This CDR3 comprises 14 residues. CDR1 SGHRS and CDR2 YFSETQ come from the germline V gene. CDR3 coding DNA: TGCGCAAGCCCCCGGGACAGGGACTCGACTGAAGCTTTCTTT. It translates to CASPRDRDSTEAFF. The complete variable domain, with remaining parts taken from reference TRBV5-1 and TRBJ1-1, reads KAGVTQTPRYLIKTRGQQVTLSCSPISGHRSVSWYQQTPGQGLQFLFEYFSETQRNKGNFPGRFSGRQFSNSRSEMNVSTLELGDSALYLCASPRDRDSTEAFFGQGTRLTVV.

In this sample, this clonotype turned up many times. The chain carries TRBV2 and TRBJ1-5, with D unresolved. V shed 3 bases and J shed 4 bases, with 13 bases lying between them. CDR3 size: 15 residues. The V gene's germline CDR1 is SNHLY and CDR2 FYNNEI. The CDR3 coding sequence is TGTGCCAGCAGTGAGGGAGTGGGGAGTAATCAGCCCCAGCATTTT. Its translation: CASSEGVGSNQPQHF.

This clonotype was recorded at least ten times. The V call is TRBV11-2, the J call TRBJ1-2, with a possible D match to TRBD1 (6 bases). V lost 4 bases to trimming and J lost 3 bases, with 24 bases between them. The CDR3 length is 18 residues. CDR1 is SGHAT and CDR2 is FQNNGV in the germline V gene. CDR3 region: CASSSYFPQGNEDYGYTF. The CDR3 coding sequence is TGTGCCAGCAGCTCCTACTTCCCCCAGGGGAACGAGGACTATGGCTACACCTTC.

This clonotype was counted ten times or more. In DNA, the CDR3 is TGCAGTGCTAGAGATCTTACCTTACAAGAGACCCAGTACTTC. Translation: CSARDLTLQETQYF. The chain has TRBV20-1 and TRBJ2-5; D ambiguous. With 0 bases removed from V and 2 bases from J, the gap between germline ends came to 10 bases. This CDR3 comprises 14 residues. Per the germline V gene, CDR1 is DFQATT and CDR2 is SNEGSKA (reference sequence).

V gene TRBV12-3 or TRBV12-4 combines with J gene TRBJ1-1; a weak D match, TRBD1 (6 bases). Deletions cut 5 bases from V and 5 bases from J, with 12 bases between. The CDR3 spans 13 residues. CDR3 nucleotide sequence: TGTGCCAGCAGTGCACAGGGATGGACTGAAGCTTTCTTT. Translation gives CASSAQGWTEAFF.

This clonotype was detected ten times or more. The chain employs TRBV3-1 and TRBJ2-7; the match to TRBD2 covers 7 bases. Germline lookup yields CDR1 LGHDT and CDR2 YNNKEL (reference sequence). The ends lost 3 bases at V and 6 bases at J; junction bases unmatched: 8. There are 14 residues in the CDR3. The CDR3 coding sequence is TGTGCCAGCAGCCAGACTGGGACTAATGGCGAGCAGTACTTC. Amino acid sequence: CASSQTGTNGEQYF.

For this clonotype: A read error may explain this, as a much larger clone is one base away. The CDR3 DNA follows: TGTGCCAGCAGTCCGGGGACGTTGAGCTCCTACGAGCAGTGCTTC. This sequence encodes CASSPGTLSSYEQCF. This chain connects TRBV28 to TRBJ2-7; D may be TRBD1 or TRBD2 (5 bases each). Germline assignment: CDR1 MDHEN and CDR2 SYDVKM. The CDR3 is 15 amino acids.

Comment on this clonotype: One end of the junction does not line up with germline, which may come from a read error. This sequence joins TRBV6-5 and TRBJ2-7; 7 nucleotides align to TRBD1. The germline gives CDR1 MNHEY, CDR2 SVGAGI. CDR3 length equals 14 residues. CDR3 residues: CASSAPGQPYEQYF. The CDR3 region has the DNA TGTGCTAGCAGCGCCCCGGGACAGCCCTACGAGCAGTACTTC.

About this clonotype itself: The junction does not match germline at one end; this may be a read error. The J gene is TRBJ2-7, the V gene TRBV11-1; 11 bases match TRBD1. CDR3 length equals 14 residues. CDR1 SGHAT and CDR2 FQDESV come from the germline V gene (reference sequence). CDR3 bases: TGTGCTAGCAGCCACGGACAGGGGGCGAGGGAGCAGTACTTC. It is translated as CASSHGQGAREQYF.

Worth noting for this clonotype: One junction end disagrees with the germline gene, perhaps due to a read error. This chain joins TRBV6-1 and TRBJ2-7; either TRBD1 or TRBD2 may supply D (5 bases each). CDR3 length equals 17 residues. CDR1 is MNHNS, CDR2 SASEGT, per germline. The CDR3 loop reads CASSEQGASIFFYELYF. Here the CDR3 DNA reads TGTGCCAGCAGTGAGCAGGGAGCCAGTATATTTTTCTACGAGCTGTACTTC.

The table lists this clonotype with many counts. This chain uses TRBV6-1 with TRBJ1-1; D is unresolved. Trimming took 6 bases from V and 1 from J, leaving 15 bases between them. This CDR3 is built from 15 residues. Germline V lookup: CDR1 MNHNS, CDR2 SASEGT. CDR3 nucleotide sequence: TGTGCCAGCAGGACTAATATAGAGGGGAACACTGAAGCTTTCTTT. Its translation: CASRTNIEGNTEAFF.

This chain connects TRBV2 to TRBJ1-1; 9 bases line up with TRBD1. The junction had 3 bases not matched to a gene; V was cut back by 6 bases and J by 1 base. Germline CDR1 and CDR2: SNHLY and FYNNEI. This CDR3 region has 14 residues. The CDR3 spells CASSGQGTNTEAFF. The CDR3 DNA reads TGTGCCAGCAGCGGACAGGGGACGAACACTGAAGCTTTCTTT.

As to this clonotype: The CDR3 end shows no conserved phenylalanine or tryptophan, and so a read error is likely. This chain uses TRBV7-9 with TRBJ1-2, with TRBD1 as a possible D gene (5 bases). Germline values: CDR1 SEHNR, CDR2 FQNEAQ (reference sequence). V was clipped by 5 bases and J by 9 bases, with 13 bases between them. The CDR3 is made up of 12 amino acids. CDR3 nucleotides: TGTGCCAGCAGCCCGGGACGGGATAGCTACACCCTC. Amino acids: CASSPGRDSYTL.

This clonotype was detected once. This clone may be a read error of a much larger clone one base away. The V gene is TRBV2, the J gene TRBJ2-2, with a tentative D call TRBD2 (6 bases). CDR1 SNHLY and CDR2 FYNNEI come from the germline V gene. The CDR3 is 13 residues long. Between the trimmed V and J ends, which lost 6 bases and 9 bases, there was a span of 14 bases. CDR3 amino acids: CASRGLPLWELFF. CDR3 coding DNA: TGTGCCAGCAGAGGACTACCGTTGTGGGAGCTGTTTTTT.

This clonotype was seen ten or more times. This rearrangement joins TRBV10-3 to TRBJ2-7, with TRBD1 matching over 7 bases. Trimming removed 10 bases from V and 2 bases from J; junction bases left unmatched: 8. The CDR3 totals 13 residues. Per the germline V gene, CDR1 is ENHRY and CDR2 is SYGVKD. The CDR3 DNA reads TGTGCCACCGAGGGGACAGCCCCCTACGAGCAGTACTTC. As protein: CATEGTAPYEQYF.

V usage is TRBV7-2 and J usage is TRBJ1-1; D might be TRBD1 (6 bases). The germline V gene has CDR1 SGHTA and CDR2 FQGNSA. V lost 2 bases to trimming and J lost 3 bases, with 10 bases between them. The CDR3 spans 14 residues. In nucleotides, the CDR3 is TGTGCCAGCAGCTTACAGGGACACTACACTGAAGCTTTCTTT. Amino acid sequence: CASSLQGHYTEAFF.

The genes are TRBV4-1 and TRBJ1-3; no reliable D call. CDR3 length: 17 amino acids. Trimming left V 0 bases short and J 2 bases short, with 14 bases between. Germline-derived CDR1 and CDR2 are MGHRA and YSYEKL. CDR3 nucleotide sequence: TGCGCCAGCAGCCAAGAAGGGAGGGCCGGGGCTGGAAACACCATATATTTT. Encoded protein: CASSQEGRAGAGNTIYF.

This clonotype has at least ten counts. This rearrangement joins TRBV7-3 to TRBJ2-3; the D is unclear. The CDR3 extends over 14 amino acids. CDR1 and CDR2 (germline): SGHTA, FQGTGA. V lost 4 bases and J lost 4, with 12 bases in between. Here the CDR3 reads CASSSRVTSDTQYF. The DNA of the CDR3 is TGTGCCAGCAGCTCCCGGGTTACATCAGATACGCAGTATTTT. The variable domain in full, completed from reference TRBV7-3 and TRBJ2-3, reads GAGVSQTPSNKVTEKGKYVELRCDPISGHTALYWYRQSLGQGPEFLIYFQGTGAADDSGLPNDRFFAVRPEGSVSTLKIQRTERGDSAVYLCASSSRVTSDTQYFGPGTRLTVL.

This clonotype has a single count. A read error may account for a junction end that differs from germline. The chain is built from TRBV7-2 and TRBJ1-1, with a weak D call TRBD1 (6 bases). CDR3 length: 12 amino acids. Germline V gene lookup returns CDR1 SGHTA and CDR2 FQGNSA. The CDR3 DNA is TGCGCCGGCAGCTTAGGCCGGACAGCCAAGACCTTT. Amino acid sequence: CAGSLGRTAKTF.

This clonotype was detected many times. The chain recombines TRBV6-5 with TRBJ2-7; D is perhaps TRBD2 (5 bases). The V gene's germline CDR1 is MNHEY and CDR2 SVGAGI. The V end was cut by 7 bases, the J end by 4 bases, with 20 bases between. This CDR3 region has 15 residues. The CDR3 region is CASKRVPEGMYEQYF. The CDR3 DNA follows: TGTGCCAGCAAAAGGGTTCCAGAGGGTATGTACGAGCAGTACTTC.

This clonotype was seen only once. V usage is TRBV6-5 and J usage is TRBJ2-3; perhaps TRBD1 as D (5 bases). V lost 6 bases and J 2 bases, leaving 18 bases between the germline ends. Germline CDR1 MNHEY, CDR2 SVGAGI. There are 16 residues in the CDR3. This CDR3 is CASSNSRGFNTDTQYF. The CDR3 DNA sequence: TGTGCCAGCAGCAACTCTAGGGGATTCAACACAGATACGCAGTATTTT.

J is TRBJ2-7 and V is TRBV20-1; TRBD1 matches at 8 bases. CDR3 length equals 12 residues. The germline V gene has CDR1 DFQATT and CDR2 SNEGSKA (reference sequence). Trimming removed 6 bases from V and 6 bases from J; junction bases left unmatched: 7. The CDR3 sequence is CSATGDPAEQYF. Here the CDR3 DNA reads TGCAGTGCGACAGGGGATCCCGCCGAGCAGTACTTC.

This clonotype was seen only once. The chain has TRBV10-3 and TRBJ1-6; no reliable D call. This CDR3 has 16 residues. The V end was cut by 7 bases, the J end by 0 bases, with 13 bases between. Germline CDR1 is ENHRY and CDR2 is SYGVKD. CDR3 sequence reads: CAIMSSASSYNSPLHF. As DNA, the CDR3 is TGTGCCATCATGTCTAGCGCCAGCTCCTATAATTCACCCCTCCACTTT.

The chain joins TRBV5-4 to TRBJ1-1, with D possibly being TRBD1 (5 bases). V was clipped by 4 bases and J by 7 bases, with 20 bases between them. Germline-derived CDR1 and CDR2 are SGHNT and YYREEE (reference sequence). The CDR3 has 15 residues. CDR3 protein: CASSLAGVAGSEAFF. The CDR3 nucleotides read TGTGCCAGCAGCCTCGCTGGGGTGGCAGGGAGTGAAGCTTTCTTT.

In this sample, this clonotype turned up a few times. J is TRBJ2-7 and V is TRBV28; TRBD1 is a possible D gene (6 bases). The CDR3 covers 13 residues. Germline loops: CDR1 MDHEN, CDR2 SYDVKM. The V gene lost 6 bases and the J gene lost 4 bases, with 13 bases spanning the gap. The CDR3 DNA reads TGTGCCAGCAGGTTTACAGGGTTATACGAGCAGTACTTC. Protein product: CASRFTGLYEQYF.

The rearrangement joins TRBV12-3 or TRBV12-4 to TRBJ2-7, with TRBD1 matching 7 bases. The CDR3 runs 14 residues. With V trimmed by 2 bases and J by 2 bases, 3 bases remained unmatched. DNA for the CDR3: TGTGCCAGCAGTTTATGGGACAGACCCTACGAGCAGTACTTC. Protein sequence: CASSLWDRPYEQYF.

This clonotype was seen many times. The V gene is TRBV24-1, the J gene TRBJ2-3, with D perhaps assigned TRBD1 or TRBD2 (5 bases each). The CDR3 loop spans 16 amino acids. V lost 4 bases and J 1 base, leaving 14 bases between the germline ends. Germline V gives CDR1 KGHDR, CDR2 SFDVKD. The CDR3 region has the DNA TGTGCCACCAGTGACAAAGCCCGAGGGGGCACAGATACGCAGTATTTT. It yields the protein CATSDKARGGTDTQYF.

CDR3 sequence (DNA): TGTGCCAGCAGTGCGACTAGCGGGAGGGAGACCCAGTACTTC. Its protein product is CASSATSGRETQYF. The gene calls are TRBV2 and TRBJ2-5; 13 positions match TRBD2. Germline-derived CDR1 and CDR2 are SNHLY and FYNNEI. After removal of 4 bases from V and 5 bases from J, the junction contained 1 base not matched to a gene. The length of the CDR3 is 14 residues.